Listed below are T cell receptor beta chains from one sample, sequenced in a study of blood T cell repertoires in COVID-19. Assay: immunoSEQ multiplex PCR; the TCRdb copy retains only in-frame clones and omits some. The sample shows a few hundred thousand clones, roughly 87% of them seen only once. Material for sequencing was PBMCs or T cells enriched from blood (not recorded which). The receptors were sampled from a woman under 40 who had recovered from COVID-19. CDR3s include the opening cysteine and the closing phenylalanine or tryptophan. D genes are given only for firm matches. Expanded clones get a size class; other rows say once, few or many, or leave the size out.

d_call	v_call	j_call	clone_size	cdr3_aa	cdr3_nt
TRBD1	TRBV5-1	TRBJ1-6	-	CASSLDGTDNSPLHF	TGCGCCAGCAGCTTGGATGGGACAGATAATTCACCCCTCCACTTT
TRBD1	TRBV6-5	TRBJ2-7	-	CASSRDRAYEQYF	TGTGCCAGCAGTCGGGACAGGGCCTACGAGCAGTACTTC
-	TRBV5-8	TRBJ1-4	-	CASRLVKGWNEKLFF	TGTGCCAGCAGGCTGGTCAAGGGGTGGAATGAAAAACTGTTTTTT
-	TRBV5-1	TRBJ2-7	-	CASSLTAGRGTYEQYF	TGCGCCAGCAGCTTAACTGCGGGACGGGGAACCTACGAGCAGTACTTC
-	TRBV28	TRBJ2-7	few	CASSSPQYEQYF	TGTGCCAGCAGTTCCCCGCAGTACGAGCAGTACTTC
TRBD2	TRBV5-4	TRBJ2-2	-	CASSSETSGRGGELFF	TGTGCCAGCAGCTCCGAGACTAGCGGTCGGGGCGGGGAGCTGTTTTTT
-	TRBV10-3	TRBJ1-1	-	CAISQQGLNTEAFF	TGTGCCATCAGTCAACAGGGCCTGAACACTGAAGCTTTCTTT
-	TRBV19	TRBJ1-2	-	CASTDGQGSSGYTF	TGTGCCAGTACCGACGGGCAGGGGTCGTCTGGCTACACCTTC
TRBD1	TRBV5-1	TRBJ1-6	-	CASSLTGARSYNSPLHF	TGCGCCAGCAGCTTGACAGGGGCACGTTCCTATAATTCACCCCTCCACTTT
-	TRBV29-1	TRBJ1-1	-	CSIKGALNTEAFF	TGCAGCATTAAAGGCGCCCTAAACACTGAAGCTTTCTTT
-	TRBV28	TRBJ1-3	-	CASSLITGYSGNTIYF	TGTGCCAGCAGCCTCATTACAGGGTACTCTGGAAACACCATATATTTT
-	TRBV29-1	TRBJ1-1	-	CSVDDSKNTEAFF	TGCAGCGTTGATGACAGTAAGAACACTGAAGCTTTCTTT
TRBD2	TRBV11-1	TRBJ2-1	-	CASSLVASGGGDEQFF	TGTGCCAGCAGCTTAGTGGCTAGCGGGGGCGGGGATGAGCAGTTCTTC
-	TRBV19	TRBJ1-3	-	CASSTRGSGNTIYF	TGTGCCAGTAGTACCAGGGGCTCTGGAAACACCATATATTTT
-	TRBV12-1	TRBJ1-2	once	CASSSIRRHSSGYTF	TGTGCCAGCAGCTCAATCAGACGACACTCTAGCGGCTACACCTTC
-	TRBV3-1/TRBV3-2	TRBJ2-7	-	CASSQVGVATYEQYF	TGTGCCAGCAGCCAAGTCGGGGTAGCCACCTACGAGCAGTACTTC
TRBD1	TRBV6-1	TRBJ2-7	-	CASSEATGTGSYEQYF	TGTGCCAGCAGTGAAGCGACCGGGACAGGGAGCTACGAGCAGTACTTC
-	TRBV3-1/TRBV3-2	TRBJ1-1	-	CASSPPQGRTEAFF	TGTGCCAGCAGCCCTCCCCAGGGTCGGACTGAAGCTTTCTTT
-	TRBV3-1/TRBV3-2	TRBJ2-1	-	CASSQLRGGRINEQFF	TGTGCCAGCAGCCAACTGCGGGGTGGACGAATCAATGAGCAGTTCTTC
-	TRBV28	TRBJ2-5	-	CASSLRETQYF	TGTGCCAGCAGTTTACGAGAGACCCAGTACTTC
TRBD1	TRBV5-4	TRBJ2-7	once	CASSFGTGELYEQYF	TGTGCCAGCAGCTTTGGGACAGGAGAACTCTACGAGCAGTACTTC
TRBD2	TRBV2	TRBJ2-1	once	CASNLAGVNEQFF	TGTGCCAGCAACTTAGCGGGAGTTAATGAGCAGTTCTTC
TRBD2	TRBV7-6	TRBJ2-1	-	CASSSRSGLAIYNEQFF	TGTGCCAGCAGCTCAAGGTCGGGACTAGCGATCTACAATGAGCAGTTCTTC
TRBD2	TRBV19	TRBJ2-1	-	CASSKVAGDEQFF	TGTGCCAGTAGTAAGGTAGCGGGAGATGAGCAGTTCTTC
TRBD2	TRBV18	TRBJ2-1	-	CASSPPGGPWDEQFF	TGTGCCAGCTCACCACCGGGAGGGCCCTGGGATGAGCAGTTCTTC
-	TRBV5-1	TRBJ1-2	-	CASSLGRATNYGYTF	TGCGCCAGCAGCTTGGGGAGGGCCACTAACTATGGCTACACCTTC
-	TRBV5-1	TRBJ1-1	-	CASSLARGMNTEAFF	TGCGCCAGCAGCTTGGCGCGCGGAATGAACACTGAAGCTTTCTTT
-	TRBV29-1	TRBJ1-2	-	CSVGGNNYGYTF	TGCAGCGTTGGTGGCAATAACTATGGCTACACCTTC
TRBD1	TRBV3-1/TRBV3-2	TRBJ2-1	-	CASSQATGTGKGNEQFF	TGTGCCAGCAGCCAAGCCACCGGGACAGGGAAGGGCAATGAGCAGTTCTTC
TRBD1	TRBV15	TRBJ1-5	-	CATSSEGQVGQPQHF	TGTGCCACCAGCAGCGAGGGACAGGTGGGACAGCCCCAGCATTTT
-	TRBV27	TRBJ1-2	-	CASSYQGGDGYTF	TGTGCCAGCAGTTATCAGGGCGGAGATGGCTACACCTTC
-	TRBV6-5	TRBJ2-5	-	CASQGMAVETQYF	TGTGCCAGCCAGGGGATGGCGGTAGAGACCCAGTACTTC
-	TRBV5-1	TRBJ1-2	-	CASSLEPLRGYTF	TGCGCCAGCAGCTTGGAGCCGCTTCGGGGCTACACCTTC
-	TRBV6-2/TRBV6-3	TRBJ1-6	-	CASSYGQGNGSPLHF	TGTGCCAGCAGTTACGGGCAGGGAAATGGTTCACCCCTCCACTTT
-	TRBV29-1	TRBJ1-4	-	CSAGHGEKLFF	TGCAGCGCCGGACATGGGGAAAAACTGTTTTTT
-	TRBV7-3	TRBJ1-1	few	CASGGKLGTEAFF	TGTGCCAGCGGCGGTAAACTAGGTACTGAAGCTTTCTTT
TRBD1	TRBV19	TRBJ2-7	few	CASSPVSRGFYEQYF	TGTGCCAGTAGCCCAGTATCCAGGGGGTTCTACGAGCAGTACTTC
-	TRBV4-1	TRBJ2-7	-	CASSQVGAPTYEQYF	TGCGCCAGCAGCCAAGTTGGAGCGCCTACCTACGAGCAGTACTTC
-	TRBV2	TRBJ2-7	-	CASSDVYEQYF	TGTGCCAGCAGTGACGTCTACGAGCAGTACTTC
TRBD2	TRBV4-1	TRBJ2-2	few	CASSPGGSIPLTGELFF	TGCGCCAGCAGCCCGGGAGGGTCCATCCCTCTGACCGGGGAGCTGTTTTTT
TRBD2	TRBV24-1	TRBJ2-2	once	CATSDLQSRLAGAGTGELFF	TGTGCCACCAGTGATTTGCAATCCCGGCTAGCGGGAGCGGGGACCGGGGAGCTGTTTTTT
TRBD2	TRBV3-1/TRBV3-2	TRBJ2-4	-	CASSQVSGTKNIQYF	TGTGCCAGCAGCCAAGTAAGCGGGACCAAAAACATTCAGTACTTC
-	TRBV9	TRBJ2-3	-	CASSVAPWSGPTDTQYF	TGTGCCAGCAGCGTAGCTCCGTGGAGCGGGCCCACAGATACGCAGTATTTT
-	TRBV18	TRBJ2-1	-	CASSPRQGQVVDEQFF	TGTGCCAGCTCACCACGGCAGGGGCAAGTAGTCGATGAGCAGTTCTTC
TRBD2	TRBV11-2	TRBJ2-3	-	CASSLDYGRTPDTQYF	TGTGCCAGCAGCTTAGATTACGGGAGGACCCCAGATACGCAGTATTTT
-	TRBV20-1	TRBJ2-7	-	CSASGSYEQYF	TGCAGTGCTAGCGGGAGTTACGAGCAGTACTTC
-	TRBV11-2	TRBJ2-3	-	CASSKGQTLTDTQYF	TGTGCCAGCAGCAAAGGACAGACGCTCACAGATACGCAGTATTTT
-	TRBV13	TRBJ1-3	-	CASSFLSSGNTIYF	TGTGCCAGCAGCTTTTTGAGCTCTGGAAACACCATATATTTT
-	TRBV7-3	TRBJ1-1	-	CASSLRPVMNTEAFF	TGTGCCAGCAGCTTACGTCCGGTTATGAACACTGAAGCTTTCTTT
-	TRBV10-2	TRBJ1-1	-	CASGTITGTEAFF	TGCGCCAGCGGAACTATTACCGGCACTGAAGCTTTCTTT
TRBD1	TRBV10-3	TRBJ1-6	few	CAISESGQGNSPLHF	TGTGCCATCAGTGAGTCGGGACAGGGGAATTCACCCCTCCACTTT
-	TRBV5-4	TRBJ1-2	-	CASSLARVDGYTF	TGTGCCAGCAGCTTGGCCAGGGTGGATGGCTACACCTTC